The 25 T cell receptor beta chains below all came from one sample that was sequenced in a study of shared clonotypes between healthy human individuals. Positive CCR7 selection of CD45RO-negative cells yielded the naive CD8 cells, and terminally differentiated effector memory CD45RA+ cells were excluded. Data came from immunoSEQ multiplex PCR; TCRdb stores just in-frame clones and leaves some out. The sample shows approximately 650,000 clones, nearly 97% of them seen only once. Sequences were obtained from naive CD8+ T cells sorted from blood. These receptors all stem from a woman aged 25-40 years in good health.

This rearrangement joins TRBV5-4 to TRBJ2-7; 9 nucleotides agree with TRBD1. The V segment lost 3 bases and the J segment 3 bases; nucleotides outside the gene matches: 7. The CDR3 totals 15 residues. Germline CDR1 reads SGHNT; CDR2 reads YYREEE (reference sequence). Here the CDR3 DNA reads TGTGCCAGCAGCTACCGAGGACAGGGGAGCTACGAGCAGTACTTC. Protein product: CASSYRGQGSYEQYF.

The chain links TRBV27 to TRBJ2-7, with TRBD1 identical over 10 bases. The junction had 8 bases not matched to a gene; V was cut back by 8 bases and J by 4 bases. Germline V lookup: CDR1 MNHEY, CDR2 SMNVEV (reference sequence). CDR3 length: 14 amino acids. The CDR3 DNA sequence: TGTGCCAGCGGTATCCGGGACAGGGGATACGAGCAGTACTTC. Encoded protein: CASGIRDRGYEQYF.

V is TRBV27 and J is TRBJ1-2, with D perhaps TRBD1 (5 bases). Germline CDR1 MNHEY, CDR2 SMNVEV (reference sequence). Trimming removed 0 bases at V and 2 bases at J, with 16 bases between. This CDR3 spans 17 amino acids. The CDR3 region has the DNA TGTGCCAGCAGTTTATCTGTAGGGGAGATTATAAACTATGGCTACACCTTC. Its translation: CASSLSVGEIINYGYTF.

This clone was recorded only once. This chain connects TRBV5-1 to TRBJ2-3; 8 bases map to TRBD2. Germline V gives CDR1 SGHRS, CDR2 YFSETQ. V lost 3 bases to trimming and J lost 2 bases; unmatched junction nucleotides: 8. This CDR3 comprises 16 residues. CDR3 nucleotides: TGCGCCAGCAGCTGGGTAGCGGGGACGACCACAGATACGCAGTATTTT. Translation: CASSWVAGTTTDTQYF. Using reference TRBV5-1 and TRBJ2-3 for the parts outside the CDR3, the full variable domain is KAGVTQTPRYLIKTRGQQVTLSCSPISGHRSVSWYQQTPGQGLQFLFEYFSETQRNKGNFPGRFSGRQFSNSRSEMNVSTLELGDSALYLCASSWVAGTTTDTQYFGPGTRLTVL.

CDR3 residues: CASSPRGGLGGYEQYF. CDR3 in DNA: TGTGCCAGCAGCCCTCGGGGGGGGCTAGGCGGCTACGAGCAGTACTTC. The J gene is TRBJ2-7, the V gene TRBV13; TRBD2 aligns across 8 bases. The CDR3 totals 16 residues. CDR1 and CDR2 (germline): PRHDT, FYEKMQ (reference sequence). V dropped 5 bases and J dropped 3; count of bases not matched to a gene: 12.

The rearrangement links TRBV5-1 to TRBJ2-2; TRBD2 is a possible D gene (5 bases). V was pared by 4 bases and J by 2 bases, with 15 bases between. The CDR3 spans 16 residues. Looked up from germline, CDR1 is SGHRS and CDR2 is YFSETQ. CDR3 sequence: CASSPRELENTGELFF. The CDR3 bases are TGCGCCAGCAGCCCGAGGGAACTAGAAAACACCGGGGAGCTGTTTTTT.

The V gene is TRBV7-9, the J gene TRBJ2-5; the D gene is possibly TRBD2 (5 bases). Germline CDR1 reads SEHNR; CDR2 reads FQNEAQ (reference sequence). Trimming shortened V by 5 bases and J by 4 bases, and 11 bases separated the two germline ends. This CDR3 has 13 residues. The CDR3 DNA reads TGTGCCAGCAGCCCGGACTTAAGAGAGACCCAGTACTTC. Its protein product is CASSPDLRETQYF.

The V and J genes are TRBV5-4 and TRBJ1-4, with D uncertain. This CDR3 region has 12 residues. The germline CDR1 and CDR2 sequences are SGHNT and YYREEE (reference sequence). V was shortened by 7 bases and J by 7 bases, with 11 bases between the two germline ends. The CDR3 is CASGRAPEKLFF. The CDR3 DNA reads as TGTGCCAGCGGGAGGGCGCCTGAAAAACTGTTTTTT.

The CDR3: CASSTGTGYEKLFF. For the CDR3, the DNA is TGTGCCAGCAGTACCGGGACAGGGTACGAAAAACTGTTTTTT. The V call is TRBV25-1, the J call TRBJ1-4, with TRBD1 matching over 9 bases. After removal of 5 bases from V and 8 bases from J, the junction contained 6 bases not matched to a gene. In germline, CDR1 is MGHDK, CDR2 SYGVNS. The CDR3 sequence is 14 residues long.

V is TRBV5-1 and J is TRBJ2-5; 8 bases agree with TRBD2. The J call is uncertain, as TRBJ2-7 better fits the DNA end. The CDR3 runs to 14 residues. Germline V gene data show CDR1 as SGHRS and CDR2 as YFSETQ. CDR3 in amino acids: CASSFLGLAVEQYF. The CDR3 DNA sequence: TGCGCCAGCAGCTTTCTTGGACTAGCAGTCGAGCAGTACTTC.

The chain combines TRBV5-1 with TRBJ2-2, with TRBD1 as a possible D gene (5 bases). Between the trimmed V and J ends, which lost 0 bases and 3 bases, there was a span of 6 bases. The germline CDR1 and CDR2 sequences are SGHRS and YFSETQ. The CDR3 length is 14 residues. CDR3 protein: CASSLGQHTGELFF. CDR3 sequence (DNA): TGCGCCAGCAGCTTGGGACAGCACACCGGGGAGCTGTTTTTT.

This clone occurred once. The rearrangement joins TRBV2 to TRBJ1-1, with 11 bases lining up with TRBD1. V dropped 5 bases and J dropped 6; count of bases not matched to a gene: 5. CDR1 is SNHLY and CDR2 is FYNNEI in the germline V gene. This CDR3 region has 14 residues. CDR3: CASSLGQGVAEAFF. Here the CDR3 DNA reads TGTGCCAGCAGTTTGGGACAGGGGGTCGCTGAAGCTTTCTTT.

The chain is built from TRBV9 and TRBJ1-2, with a possible D match to TRBD1 (6 bases). The CDR3 loop spans 13 amino acids. CDR1 and CDR2 from the germline V gene are SGDLS and YYNGEE. Trimming removed 4 bases at V and 3 bases at J, with 10 bases between. The CDR3 here is CASSSQGHYGYTF. The CDR3 DNA reads TGTGCCAGCAGCTCACAGGGCCACTATGGCTACACCTTC. Filled out from reference TRBV9 and TRBJ1-2, the complete variable domain reads DSGVTQTPKHLITATGQRVTLRCSPRSGDLSVYWYQQSLDQGLQFLIQYYNGEERAKGNILERFSAQQFPDLHSELNLSSLELGDSALYFCASSSQGHYGYTFGSGTRLTVV.

The V gene is TRBV7-2, the J gene TRBJ2-7, with D possibly being TRBD2 (5 bases). V lost 2 bases and J lost 2, with 16 bases in between. The CDR3 loop spans 16 amino acids. The germline V gene encodes CDR1 SGHTA and CDR2 FQGNSA. CDR3 sequence: CASSLSVVAQTYEQYF. The CDR3 nucleotides are TGTGCCAGCAGCTTATCCGTTGTAGCGCAGACCTACGAGCAGTACTTC.

This chain links TRBV27 with TRBJ2-7; D unresolved. The CDR3 extends over 14 amino acids. CDR1 is MNHEY and CDR2 is SMNVEV in the germline V gene (reference sequence). V gave up 6 bases and J gave up 0 bases, with 12 bases separating them. The CDR3 region has the DNA TGTGCCAGCAGCGCTGGCCAGCTCTCCTACGAGCAGTACTTC. This translates into CASSAGQLSYEQYF.

Concerning this clone: The same CDR3 can be traced to other DNA sequences in this sample. The rearrangement joins TRBV28 to TRBJ2-1; maybe TRBD1 (7 bases). This CDR3 region has 13 residues. CDR1 is MDHEN and CDR2 is SYDVKM in the germline V gene. Trimming shortened V by 7 bases and J by 4 bases, and 11 bases separated the two germline ends. The CDR3 reads CASTAGGYNEQFF. CDR3 DNA: TGTGCCAGCACCGCAGGGGGGTACAATGAGCAGTTCTTC. Full variable domain (missing parts from reference TRBV28 and TRBJ2-1): DVKVTQSSRYLVKRTGEKVFLECVQDMDHENMFWYRQDPGLGLRLIYFSYDVKMKEKGDIPEGYSVSREKKERFSLILESASTNQTSMYLCASTAGGYNEQFFGPGTRLTVL.

Of note for this clone: This CDR3 is also generated by other DNA sequences in the sample. DNA for the CDR3: TGTGCCAGTAGTATTTCCGGGAGCTCCTACAATGAGCAGTTCTTC. Its translation is CASSISGSSYNEQFF. This chain connects TRBV19 to TRBJ2-1; D possibly corresponds to TRBD2 (6 bases). Per germline, CDR1 LNHDA and CDR2 SQIVND (reference sequence). There are 15 residues in the CDR3. V was trimmed by 3 bases and J by 0 bases, leaving 9 bases between them.

This clone was recorded once. V usage is TRBV15 and J usage is TRBJ2-7, with D tentatively TRBD2 (5 bases). The germline V and J ends were trimmed by 4 bases and 0 bases, with 10 bases remaining between them. Germline CDR1 LNHNV, CDR2 YYDKDF (reference sequence). The CDR3 extends over 14 amino acids. The CDR3, as DNA: TGTGCCACCAGCACCGGACTCGCCTCCTACGAGCAGTACTTC. Translated, it gives CATSTGLASYEQYF.

The J gene is TRBJ2-7, the V gene TRBV10-1, with TRBD1 matching over 11 bases. After removal of 0 bases from V and 3 bases from J, the junction contained 7 bases not matched to a gene. CDR3 size: 17 residues. The V gene's germline CDR1 is WNHNN and CDR2 SYGVQD (reference sequence). The CDR3 region has the DNA TGCGCCAGCAGTGAGTCGGCCGGGACAGGGGGGTTCTACGAGCAGTACTTC. Translation: CASSESAGTGGFYEQYF.

This clone was detected only once. The same CDR3 is also encoded by other DNA sequences in this sample. The rearrangement uses TRBV28 and TRBJ2-5; D is ambiguous. The V gene lost 2 bases and the J gene lost 4 bases, with 8 bases spanning the gap. From germline, CDR1 is MDHEN and CDR2 SYDVKM. There are 13 residues in the CDR3. CDR3 amino acids: CASSLAAGETQYF. In DNA, the CDR3 is TGTGCCAGCAGTTTAGCGGCAGGAGAGACCCAGTACTTC. Variable domain in full (rest from reference TRBV28 and TRBJ2-5): DVKVTQSSRYLVKRTGEKVFLECVQDMDHENMFWYRQDPGLGLRLIYFSYDVKMKEKGDIPEGYSVSREKKERFSLILESASTNQTSMYLCASSLAAGETQYFGPGTRLLVL.

Here the CDR3 DNA reads TGTGCCAGCAGCTTGGTTTCCAACACTGAAGCTTTCTTT. It codes for CASSLVSNTEAFF. The rearrangement joins TRBV5-6 to TRBJ1-1; D ambiguous. V gave up 0 bases and J gave up 2 bases, with 5 bases separating them. Germline lookup yields CDR1 SGHDT and CDR2 YYEEEE. This CDR3 has 13 residues.

V and J are TRBV7-2 and TRBJ2-5; 10 bases match TRBD2. The trim removed 5 bases at V and 1 base at J, leaving 4 bases unmatched. The germline gives CDR1 SGHTA, CDR2 FQGNSA. This CDR3 region has 15 residues. The CDR3 sequence is CASSLLAGRQETQYF. CDR3 sequence (DNA): TGTGCCAGCAGCCTACTAGCGGGGCGCCAAGAGACCCAGTACTTC.

Concerning this clone: The sample carries other DNA sequences with the same CDR3. This chain links TRBV28 with TRBJ1-5; no firm D call. The CDR3 contains 13 residues. V lost 2 bases and J lost 6, with 8 bases in between. Looked up from germline, CDR1 is MDHEN and CDR2 is SYDVKM. CDR3 bases: TGTGCCAGCAGTTTACGAGGGAGTCAGCCCCAGCATTTT. It translates to CASSLRGSQPQHF.

DNA for the CDR3: TGTGCCAGCAGTCACCGGGACAGGGGGCTCAATAGCAATCAGCCCCAGCATTTT. Protein: CASSHRDRGLNSNQPQHF. The chain combines TRBV27 with TRBJ1-5; 12 bases match TRBD1. The CDR3 has 18 amino acids. Germline assignment: CDR1 MNHEY and CDR2 SMNVEV (reference sequence). The trim removed 5 bases at V and 0 bases at J, leaving 8 bases unmatched.

The CDR3 DNA follows: TGTGCCAGCAGTCCCGGGAACACTGAAGCTTTCTTT. It yields the protein CASSPGNTEAFF. This rearrangement joins TRBV6-6 to TRBJ1-1, with D unresolved. Germline CDR1 MNHNY, CDR2 SVGAGI (reference sequence). V gave up 5 bases and J gave up 1 base, with 5 bases separating them. The CDR3 loop spans 12 amino acids.